This T cell receptor (beta chain) was profiled in a study of graft-versus-host responses after intestinal transplantation. For the study at large: Transplants given to recipients were multivisceral, liver-intestinal, or isolated intestinal. Overall study results and limits: Subjects displaying graft-donor T cell macrochimerism possessed elevated graft-versus-host to host-versus-graft clonal ratios inside allografts. Researchers found GvH clones in recipient marrow, and some showed up first in ileum or blood.

To note about this clone: Its antigen is as yet unknown.

Sequencing was performed with immunoSEQ multiplex PCR; in TCRdb, only in-frame clones are kept and a portion is missing. The table has under 80,000 clones, roughly 90% seen once. Germline lookup yields CDR1 LGHNA and CDR2 YNFKEQ. The CDR3 loop spans 19 amino acids. J gave up 2 bases and V 0 bases, and 16 bases lay outside the gene matches. The chain recombines TRBV4-2 with TRBJ2-7; 7 nucleotides line up with TRBD2. The sequenced sample was PBMCs, obtained 98 days after intestinal transplantation. The sequence was collected from a human patient who received an intestinal transplant, so some T cells may come from the graft donor. The CDR3 DNA is TGTGCCAGCAGCCAAGACCGGGATGGGAGGGGCCGGGAAGCCTACGAGCAGTACTTC. As protein: CASSQDRDGRGREAYEQYF.